This T cell receptor beta chain was observed in a study of regulatory T cells in long-lasting Graves disease. Findings of the study overall: It was in persistent disease that TRBV28, TRBJ1-2 and TRBJ2-5 were favored.

In building TCR beta libraries, iRepertoire HTBI primers were used together with Arm-PCR of CDR3 regions. TCRdb re-derived calls from the multiplex PCR reads in MiXCR, one entry per CDR3 protein. The repertoire consists of around 500,000 distinct CDR3 sequences, with approximately 12% occurring once and the leading ten covering 10%. CDR1 and CDR2 from the germline V gene are SEHNR and FQNEAQ (reference sequence). This CDR3 region has 13 residues. Trimming removed 6 bases from V and 5 bases from J, with 8 bases in between. A remark on this clonotype: Its target is unknown.

Regarding time point: newly diagnosed GD, antithyroid drugs for less than 3 months. PBMCs were the source of the RNA used for TCR sequencing. Another study also made use of these data, one on T cells in Graves' hyperthyroidism and ophthalmopathy.

This sequence was found in a man aged 25-45 years with Graves disease. The chain recombines TRBV7-9 with TRBJ1-6; tentative D call: TRBD1 (5 bases). This sample comprised peripheral blood mononuclear cells (PBMCs), obtained at new diagnosis, from a patient treated with antithyroid drugs. CDR3 in amino acids: CASSRQNNSPLHF. The CDR3 DNA reads TGTGCCAGCAGTAGACAGAATAATTCACCCCTCCACTTT. The variable domain in full, completed from reference TRBV7-9 and TRBJ1-6, reads DTGVSQNPRHKITKRGQNVTFRCDPISEHNRLYWYRQTLGQGPEFLTYFQNEAQLEKSRLLSDRFSAERPKGSFSTLEIQRTEQGDSAMYLCASSRQNNSPLHFGNGTRLTVT.